These 22 T cell receptor beta chains came from one sample sequenced in a study of blood T cell repertoires in COVID-19. Profiling relied on immunoSEQ multiplex PCR, and the TCRdb table lists in-frame clones only, not all of them. This sample carries 130,000 or so clones, around 83% of them seen once, and the ten largest clones take 5.5% to 6.5%. Material: peripheral blood. These receptors originate from a man of 80 years or more with active or convalescent COVID-19.

The genes are TRBV5-1 and TRBJ1-5; D call uncertain. The V gene's germline CDR1 is SGHRS and CDR2 YFSETQ. V was cut by 4 bases and J by 6 bases, with 11 bases left in between. CDR3 size: 13 residues. The chain's CDR3 is CASSIVSGQPQHF. DNA for the CDR3: TGCGCCAGCAGCATTGTCAGTGGTCAGCCCCAGCATTTT.

This clone was detected once. The chain uses TRBV28 and TRBJ1-6; maybe TRBD1 (5 bases). With 6 bases removed from V and 7 bases from J, the gap between germline ends came to 10 bases. The CDR3 has 13 amino acids. Germline CDR1 MDHEN, CDR2 SYDVKM. The CDR3 nucleotides are TGTGCCAGCAGATCAGGGTGGAATTCACCCCTCCACTTT. It yields the protein CASRSGWNSPLHF.

The chain is built from TRBV11-3 and TRBJ2-5, with 7 bases matching TRBD1. V gave up 5 bases and J gave up 4 bases; unmatched junction bases: 4. The CDR3 runs 13 residues. The germline CDR1 and CDR2 sequences are SGHNT and YENEEA. The CDR3 DNA reads TGTGCCAGCAGCCTGACAGGGCCAGAGACCCAGTACTTC. As protein: CASSLTGPETQYF.

CDR3 in amino acids: CAWTRVAGSRTGELFF. Written as DNA, the CDR3 is TGTGCCTGGACCCGGGTAGCCGGGTCAAGAACCGGGGAGCTGTTTTTT. The V call is TRBV30, the J call TRBJ2-2; no clear D gene. The germline V and J ends were trimmed by 4 bases and 5 bases, with 20 bases remaining between them. This CDR3 has 16 amino acids. Germline CDR1 is GTSNPN and CDR2 is SVGIG (reference sequence).

This rearrangement joins TRBV20-1 to TRBJ2-1; TRBD2 is a possible D gene (5 bases). Between the trimmed V and J ends, which lost 3 bases and 8 bases, there was a span of 20 bases. CDR3 length: 15 amino acids. Germline CDR1 DFQATT, CDR2 SNEGSKA (reference sequence). The DNA of the CDR3 is TGCAGTGCTAGTGACCCCGGGATCGGAGGAGATGAGCAGTTCTTC. Protein sequence: CSASDPGIGGDEQFF.

The chain uses TRBV30 and TRBJ1-2; 7 nucleotides agree with TRBD1. CDR1 and CDR2 (germline): GTSNPN, SVGIG (reference sequence). CDR3 length: 15 amino acids. J gave up 5 bases and V 3 bases, and 12 bases lay outside the gene matches. Here the CDR3 reads CAWRLTGAEGYGYTF. The DNA of the CDR3 is TGTGCCTGGAGACTTACAGGGGCTGAGGGGTATGGCTACACCTTC.

This sequence joins TRBV11-3 and TRBJ2-3; D not certain. Germline values: CDR1 SGHNT, CDR2 YENEEA. V was shortened by 1 base and J by 1 base, with 6 bases between the two germline ends. The CDR3 has 14 residues. As DNA, the CDR3 is TGTGCCAGCAGCTTAGGGCACGGCACAGATACGCAGTATTTT. The encoded protein is CASSLGHGTDTQYF.

In its sample, this clone was seen a few times. The chain uses TRBV7-9 and TRBJ1-3, with a weak D call TRBD1 (6 bases). The CDR3 consists of 18 residues. Trimming shortened V by 4 bases and J by 0 bases, and 19 bases separated the two germline ends. Germline CDR1 and CDR2: SEHNR and FQNEAQ (reference sequence). The CDR3 DNA reads as TGTGCCAGCAGCTCCGGTCGGGGGGGCTCTCTCTCTGGAAACACCATATATTTT. Translation: CASSSGRGGSLSGNTIYF.

The chain joins TRBV10-3 to TRBJ1-1; D remains ambiguous. The germline V gene has CDR1 ENHRY and CDR2 SYGVKD. Trimming removed 5 bases at V and 5 bases at J, with 15 bases between. The CDR3 runs to 14 residues. The CDR3 bases are TGTGCCATCAGTAGTTACGGCGACTGGACTGAAGCTTTCTTT. It specifies CAISSYGDWTEAFF.

The rearrangement links TRBV19 to TRBJ1-2; a possible D gene is TRBD1 (5 bases). CDR1 and CDR2 (germline): LNHDA, SQIVND (reference sequence). V was pared by 3 bases and J by 4 bases, with 9 bases between. This CDR3 has 13 residues. In DNA, the CDR3 is TGTGCCAGTAGTATTCAGGGTTTCTATGGCTACACCTTC. It yields the protein CASSIQGFYGYTF.

The rearrangement joins TRBV3-1 (or the pseudogene TRBV3-2) to TRBJ2-1, with 11 bases matching TRBD2. V shed 3 bases and J 8 bases; nucleotides not matched to a gene: 6. The CDR3 is 15 residues long. Germline assignment: CDR1 LGHDT and CDR2 YNNKEL (reference sequence). CDR3 coding DNA: TGTGCCAGCAGCCAGTTAGCGGGGGGGATGGATGAGCAGTTCTTC. Translated, it gives CASSQLAGGMDEQFF.

This chain's CDR3 is CASSEERRGNTEAFF. The CDR3 DNA follows: TGTGCCAGCAGTGAGGAAAGGAGGGGAAACACTGAAGCTTTCTTT. The chain combines TRBV27 with TRBJ1-1, with D possibly being TRBD1 (5 bases). The CDR3 spans 15 residues. Germline assignment: CDR1 MNHEY and CDR2 SMNVEV (reference sequence). The V end was cut by 5 bases, the J end by 2 bases, with 15 bases between.

The V call is TRBV19, the J call TRBJ1-1; 8 nucleotides line up with TRBD1. CDR1 and CDR2 (germline): LNHDA, SQIVND (reference sequence). The junction had 9 bases not matched to a gene; V was cut back by 6 bases and J by 3 bases. This CDR3 comprises 15 residues. The CDR3 region has the DNA TGTGCCAGTAGCGATCCCGGACAGGGCTACACTGAAGCTTTCTTT. This gives the protein CASSDPGQGYTEAFF.

The V call is TRBV6-5, the J call TRBJ2-5; D unresolved. Trimming stripped 0 bases from V and 5 bases from J, with 10 bases between. There are 14 residues in the CDR3. The germline CDR1 and CDR2 sequences are MNHEY and SVGAGI. The CDR3 loop reads CASSYSELRETQYF. The CDR3 DNA sequence: TGTGCCAGCAGTTACTCCGAACTTCGGGAGACCCAGTACTTC.

In nucleotides, the CDR3 is TGTGCCAGTAGTGGGCGTATTGGAGAGACCCAGTACTTC. It translates to CASSGRIGETQYF. V is TRBV19 and J is TRBJ2-5; unclear D gene. Germline assignment: CDR1 LNHDA and CDR2 SQIVND (reference sequence). The V end lost 5 bases, the J end lost 4 bases, and 11 bases lay between the germline ends. This CDR3 region has 13 residues.

This clone was counted once. The chain carries TRBV19 and TRBJ1-6, with D unresolved. The germline CDR1 and CDR2 sequences are LNHDA and SQIVND (reference sequence). This CDR3 comprises 14 residues. Trimming removed 7 bases from V and 8 bases from J, with 15 bases in between. The CDR3 DNA follows: TGTGCCAGTACCTCCGAGGGAGGTTATTCACCCCTCCACTTT. Amino acid sequence: CASTSEGGYSPLHF.

This chain joins TRBV18 and TRBJ1-1; D is undetermined. Germline loops: CDR1 KGHSH, CDR2 LQKENI. The V and J ends lost 6 bases and 1 base respectively, with 12 bases between them. There are 14 residues in the CDR3. The DNA for the CDR3 is TGTGCCAGCTCCCCTAGCTTGCGGAACACTGAAGCTTTCTTT. Its translation is CASSPSLRNTEAFF.

The chain recombines TRBV25-1 with TRBJ1-1, with D unclear. Trimming shortened V by 6 bases and J by 2 bases, and 10 bases separated the two germline ends. This CDR3 has 13 amino acids. The germline CDR1 and CDR2 sequences are MGHDK and SYGVNS. The CDR3 DNA is TGTGCCAGCAGACCACAGTCCAACACTGAAGCTTTCTTT. Protein sequence: CASRPQSNTEAFF.

This sequence joins TRBV5-4 and TRBJ1-2; D is uncertain. The CDR3 consists of 13 residues. Germline lookup yields CDR1 SGHNT and CDR2 YYREEE (reference sequence). The V end lost 5 bases, the J end lost 8 bases, and 16 bases lay between the germline ends. The CDR3 DNA is TGTGCCAGCAGGCAAACAGTTATAGAAGGCTACACCTTC. Encoded protein: CASRQTVIEGYTF.

The chain carries TRBV6-2 or TRBV6-3 and TRBJ2-7, with 7 bases fitting TRBD1. Germline V CDR1 and CDR2: MNHEY, SVGEGT. V was clipped by 0 bases and J by 0 bases; unmatched bases: 5. The CDR3 sequence is 16 residues long. The chain's CDR3 is CASSYSKDRSSYEQYF. In nucleotides, the CDR3 is TGTGCCAGCAGTTACTCAAAGGACAGGAGCTCCTACGAGCAGTACTTC.

V gene TRBV12-5 combines with J gene TRBJ1-2, with 10 nucleotides matching TRBD1. V gave up 4 bases and J gave up 4 bases; unmatched junction bases: 6. Germline CDR1 reads LGHNT; CDR2 reads FRNRAP. The CDR3 covers 15 residues. The CDR3 bases are TGTGCTAGTGGTTCCCCGACAGGGGGCAGCTATGGCTACACCTTC. It yields the protein CASGSPTGGSYGYTF.

This clone appeared a single time. V and J are TRBV19 and TRBJ1-2, with a weak D call TRBD1 (6 bases). CDR1 LNHDA and CDR2 SQIVND come from the germline V gene (reference sequence). Deletions cut 7 bases from V and 7 bases from J, with 19 bases between. This CDR3 is 14 amino acids long. CDR3 amino acids: CASTPVGGLAGYTF. The CDR3 DNA follows: TGTGCCAGTACCCCGGTGGGGGGGCTGGCTGGCTACACCTTC.